This T cell receptor beta chain was recovered during a study of blood T cell repertoires in COVID-19. Study-level information: Both acute and convalescent COVID-19 samples were obtained from the United States, Italy and Spain. Sample material is recorded as cDNA or gDNA derived from T cells, B-cell-depleted T cells, or PBMCs.

Germline CDR1 WNHNN, CDR2 SYGVQD (reference sequence). Trimming at V came to 2 bases and at J to 3 bases, leaving 8 bases not matched to a gene. The CDR3 covers 17 residues. Per the authors' pipeline: Amplification from reference gene primers served as the basis for estimated nucleated cell counts. TCRdb's copy holds only in-frame clones and misses some; the assay was immunoSEQ multiplex PCR. V and J calls plus clone size are reproduced from that table; the DNA served to infer D and trimming. Of 400,000 to 500,000 clones in the sample, roughly 90% were seen once. This TCR was recovered from a young woman with active or convalescent COVID-19. The chain uses TRBV10-1 and TRBJ2-7; 12 bases align to TRBD2. The source material was peripheral blood. In DNA form, the CDR3 reads TGCGCCAGCAGTGAGCCGGGACTAGCGGGCGGATACTACGAGCAGTACTTC. The encoded protein is CASSEPGLAGGYYEQYF.